Presented here are 20 T cell receptor beta chains from one specimen sequenced in a study of OX40 agonist ivuxolimab in advanced cancers. Clones were sequenced by immunoSEQ multiplex PCR, and TCRdb holds only the in-frame ones, with some missing. The table includes tens of thousands of clones, roughly 91% detected once. This sample comprised CD4+ or CD8+ T cells sorted from blood, obtained in a trial of the OX40 agonist ivuxolimab. The receptors were gathered from an adult with an advanced solid tumor such as melanoma, head and neck, liver or kidney cancer.

The V gene is TRBV30, the J gene TRBJ1-1; D is unclear. The CDR3 runs 14 residues. Trimming took 3 bases from V and 2 from J, leaving 13 bases between them. CDR1 is GTSNPN and CDR2 is SVGIG in the germline V gene (reference sequence). The DNA of the CDR3 is TGTGCCTGGAGCAAGACTTGGGGAAACACTGAAGCTTTCTTT. This codes for CAWSKTWGNTEAFF.

Written as DNA, the CDR3 is TGTGCCAGCTCACCTCTAGGGACAGGGATCTCTGGAAACACCATATATTTT. This codes for CASSPLGTGISGNTIYF. The chain couples TRBV18 to TRBJ1-3; 9 bases are a match to TRBD1. The V gene end was trimmed by 3 bases and the J gene end by 0 bases; junction bases not matched to a gene: 6. Germline V gene lookup returns CDR1 KGHSH and CDR2 LQKENI. The CDR3 is made up of 17 amino acids.

This chain joins TRBV19 and TRBJ1-3; 7 bases are shared with TRBD1. The V segment lost 7 bases and the J segment 0 bases; nucleotides outside the gene matches: 3. The CDR3 has 14 amino acids. Germline values: CDR1 LNHDA, CDR2 SQIVND (reference sequence). The CDR3 spells CASTRDSSGNTIYF. The CDR3 DNA reads TGTGCCAGTACCCGGGACAGCTCTGGAAACACCATATATTTT.

V and J are TRBV5-1 and TRBJ1-3; 7 positions agree with TRBD1. V shed 4 bases, J shed 4 bases, and the junction held 8 bases outside the gene matches. This CDR3 spans 15 amino acids. Germline CDR1 is SGHRS and CDR2 is YFSETQ. In DNA, the CDR3 is TGCGCCAGCAGCGTGGGACAGTCGAGGGGAAACACCATATATTTT. Protein sequence: CASSVGQSRGNTIYF.

This chain joins TRBV19 and TRBJ1-2; D gene uncertain. This CDR3 has 14 amino acids. Trimming cost V 5 bases and J 2 bases, with 12 bases left between them. Germline-derived CDR1 and CDR2 are LNHDA and SQIVND (reference sequence). CDR3 loop: CASSVRTENYGYTF. The CDR3 nucleotides read TGTGCCAGTAGTGTACGGACGGAGAACTATGGCTACACCTTC.

A few counts support this clone. Within the sample, other DNA sequences also encode this same CDR3. The rearrangement joins TRBV19 to TRBJ1-5; D uncertain. The V gene lost 7 bases and the J gene lost 1 base, with 5 bases spanning the gap. The CDR3 contains 12 residues. Per germline, CDR1 LNHDA and CDR2 SQIVND (reference sequence). CDR3: CASTSSNQPQHF. In nucleotides, the CDR3 is TGTGCCAGTACTTCCAGCAATCAGCCCCAGCATTTT.

The CDR3 spells CASSEPGLNQPQHF. The CDR3, as DNA: TGTGCCAGCAGTGAGCCGGGTCTCAATCAGCCCCAGCATTTT. The genes are TRBV6-1 and TRBJ1-5; no firm D call. Looked up from germline, CDR1 is MNHNS and CDR2 is SASEGT. V lost 3 bases to trimming and J lost 3 bases, with 9 bases between them. The CDR3 sequence is 14 residues long.

The genes are TRBV28 and TRBJ1-2; maybe TRBD1 (6 bases). CDR1 and CDR2 from the germline V gene are MDHEN and SYDVKM. The ends were cut back, 5 bases at V and 7 bases at J, with 20 bases in the middle. The CDR3 consists of 15 residues. The CDR3 region has the DNA TGTGCCAGCAGTCCCGATTTAGGGGGGGTAGGTGGCTACACCTTC. Its protein is CASSPDLGGVGGYTF.

This rearrangement joins TRBV2 to TRBJ1-2, with 7 bases identical to TRBD1. CDR3 length: 16 amino acids. Trimming took 6 bases from V and 4 from J; bases not matched to a gene: 14. Germline CDR1 SNHLY, CDR2 FYNNEI. For the CDR3, the DNA is TGTGCCAGCAGCATATCCCGGACAGGTGGGACCTATGGCTACACCTTC. Its protein product is CASSISRTGGTYGYTF. Variable domain in full (rest from reference TRBV2 and TRBJ1-2): EPEVTQTPSHQVTQMGQEVILRCVPISNHLYFYWYRQILGQKVEFLVSFYNNEISEKSEIFDDQFSVERPDGSNFTLKIRSTKLEDSAMYFCASSISRTGGTYGYTFGSGTRLTVV.

The rearrangement joins TRBV7-3 to TRBJ2-1; TRBD2 agrees at 7 bases. V lost 4 bases and J lost 6; bases outside the gene matches: 15. Germline values: CDR1 SGHTA, CDR2 FQGTGA. The CDR3 runs 17 residues. CDR3 sequence (DNA): TGTGCCAGCAGCTCCCGAGCAGCTAGCGGAGCCCTCAATGAGCAGTTCTTC. Its protein is CASSSRAASGALNEQFF.

This clone was counted a single time. V usage is TRBV27 and J usage is TRBJ2-2; D is perhaps TRBD1 (5 bases). The V gene's germline CDR1 is MNHEY and CDR2 SMNVEV (reference sequence). V shed 2 bases and J shed 6 bases, with 19 bases lying between them. This CDR3 comprises 17 residues. Written as DNA, the CDR3 is TGTGCCAGCAGTTTACGGGCACGTTCGACAGACGCCGGGGAGCTGTTTTTT. Its translation: CASSLRARSTDAGELFF.

This clone was observed a single time. The rearrangement joins TRBV30 to TRBJ2-1; D may be TRBD2 (5 bases). This CDR3 is 13 amino acids long. CDR1 and CDR2 from the germline V gene are GTSNPN and SVGIG (reference sequence). With 4 bases removed from V and 10 bases from J, the gap between germline ends came to 17 bases. The CDR3 spells CAWTPGLTGEQFF. Here the CDR3 DNA reads TGTGCCTGGACCCCCGGACTTACCGGGGAGCAGTTCTTC.

The V and J genes are TRBV27 and TRBJ1-1; a possible D gene is TRBD1 (6 bases). Germline lookup yields CDR1 MNHEY and CDR2 SMNVEV (reference sequence). This CDR3 is built from 15 residues. Deletions cut 1 base from V and 1 base from J, with 10 bases between. The CDR3 coding sequence is TGTGCCAGCAGTTTATATAAAGGGGGGAACACTGAAGCTTTCTTT. This codes for CASSLYKGGNTEAFF.

The gene calls are TRBV6-1 and TRBJ2-7; D perhaps matches TRBD2 (7 bases). Looked up from germline, CDR1 is MNHNS and CDR2 is SASEGT. This CDR3 is 14 amino acids long. The V end lost 2 bases, the J end lost 2 bases, and 10 bases lay between the germline ends. CDR3 residues: CASSERGGPYEQYV. In nucleotides, the CDR3 is TGTGCCAGCAGTGAAAGGGGGGGCCCCTACGAGCAGTACGTC.

The chain couples TRBV28 to TRBJ2-5, with 8 nucleotides matching TRBD2. CDR1 MDHEN and CDR2 SYDVKM come from the germline V gene. CDR3 size: 15 residues. V lost 5 bases and J lost 4; bases outside the gene matches: 9. Here the CDR3 reads CASSRSGGLGETQYF. In nucleotides, the CDR3 is TGTGCCAGCAGTAGGAGCGGGGGCTTGGGAGAGACCCAGTACTTC.

The chain has TRBV27 and TRBJ2-3, with no clear D. This CDR3 contains 15 residues. V lost 2 bases, J lost 2 bases, and 11 bases lay in between. CDR1 and CDR2 (germline): MNHEY, SMNVEV (reference sequence). The CDR3 protein is CASSLGRGDTDTQYF. The CDR3 DNA follows: TGTGCCAGCAGTTTAGGGCGCGGAGACACAGATACGCAGTATTTT.

The rearrangement joins TRBV5-8 to TRBJ2-1, with D maybe TRBD2 (6 bases). The CDR3 sequence is 16 residues long. V shed 5 bases and J shed 3 bases, with 18 bases lying between them. Looked up from germline, CDR1 is SGHTS and CDR2 is YDEGEE. The CDR3 sequence: CASSPNGAGLYNEQFF. The CDR3 bases are TGTGCCAGCAGTCCCAACGGGGCGGGGCTCTACAATGAGCAGTTCTTC.

This chain uses TRBV7-9 with TRBJ1-3; TRBD1 agrees at 7 bases. This CDR3 has 15 amino acids. V dropped 4 bases and J dropped 0; count of bases not matched to a gene: 3. Germline CDR1 is SEHNR and CDR2 is FQNEAQ (reference sequence). CDR3 bases: TGTGCCAGCAGCTCCTGGGACAGCTCTGGAAACACCATATATTTT. Translation gives CASSSWDSSGNTIYF.

This chain joins TRBV11-2 and TRBJ2-3; D call uncertain. The CDR3 has 11 amino acids. Germline V gene data show CDR1 as SGHAT and CDR2 as FQNNGV. V dropped 3 bases and J dropped 9 bases, with 7 bases sitting between them. The DNA for the CDR3 is TGTGCCAGCAGCTTCGCAGCGACGCAGTATTTT. As protein: CASSFAATQYF. Variable domain in full (rest from reference TRBV11-2 and TRBJ2-3): EAGVAQSPRYKIIEKRQSVAFWCNPISGHATLYWYQQILGQGPKLLIQFQNNGVVDDSQLPKDRFSAERLKGVDSTLKIQPAKLEDSAVYLCASSFAATQYFGPGTRLTVL.

V usage is TRBV5-1 and J usage is TRBJ2-5, with TRBD1 matching over 7 bases. V trimming: 1 base; J trimming: 2 bases; junction bases outside the gene matches: 2. Per germline, CDR1 SGHRS and CDR2 YFSETQ. The CDR3 spans 14 residues. The CDR3 region has the DNA TGCGCCAGCAGCTTGAGGGGACAGCAAGAGACCCAGTACTTC. Residues: CASSLRGQQETQYF.